What follows are 29 T cell receptor beta chains derived from one specimen sequenced in a study of blood T cell repertoires in COVID-19. This table comes from immunoSEQ multiplex PCR, and its TCRdb copy is limited to in-frame clones, with some not included. The table lists 30,000 to 40,000 clones, over 90% of them singletons. The material sequenced was peripheral blood. The receptor source for this set is a male donor with active COVID-19.

This chain joins TRBV7-6 and TRBJ2-3; a possible D gene is TRBD2 (5 bases). This CDR3 region has 15 residues. Trimming shortened V by 4 bases and J by 1 base, and 12 bases separated the two germline ends. Germline lookup yields CDR1 SGHVS and CDR2 FNYEAQ. The CDR3 DNA follows: TGTGCCAGCAGCTCCCCGGGGTCCCGCACAGATACGCAGTATTTT. Encoded protein: CASSSPGSRTDTQYF.

This chain uses TRBV5-1 with TRBJ1-3; possibly TRBD1 for D (5 bases). This CDR3 spans 17 amino acids. Germline V gene lookup returns CDR1 SGHRS and CDR2 YFSETQ. The V gene lost 0 bases and the J gene lost 2 bases, with 15 bases spanning the gap. CDR3 sequence: CASSLAGSRTTGNTIYF. In DNA form, the CDR3 reads TGCGCCAGCAGCTTGGCCGGATCCAGGACAACTGGAAACACCATATATTTT.

This clone showed up just once. V is TRBV18 and J is TRBJ1-3, with D tentatively TRBD1 (5 bases). The V gene lost 3 bases and the J gene lost 1 base, with 22 bases spanning the gap. Germline CDR1 and CDR2: KGHSH and LQKENI. The CDR3 loop spans 19 amino acids. The CDR3 reads CASSPRDTARGVSGNTIYF. In DNA, the CDR3 is TGTGCCAGCTCACCTCGAGATACCGCCCGGGGGGTTTCTGGAAACACCATATATTTT.

The chain employs TRBV7-9 and TRBJ2-3; TRBD2 matches 8 bases. This CDR3 is built from 18 residues. Per the germline V gene, CDR1 is SEHNR and CDR2 is FQNEAQ (reference sequence). The ends lost 4 bases at V and 2 bases at J; junction bases unmatched: 14. The CDR3 nucleotides are TGTGCCAGCAGCTCTCGAGTTGCCCGGGGGGGGCTCACAGATACGCAGTATTTT. Translating it yields CASSSRVARGGLTDTQYF.

The rearrangement joins TRBV7-2 to TRBJ2-7, with D perhaps TRBD2 (6 bases). Trimming cost V 4 bases and J 0 bases, with 16 bases left between them. Germline V gives CDR1 SGHTA, CDR2 FQGNSA. CDR3 size: 16 residues. The CDR3 DNA reads as TGTGCCAGCAGCTCCCCGTGGGGGGTGAGCTCCTACGAGCAGTACTTC. Translation gives CASSSPWGVSSYEQYF.

The gene calls are TRBV19 and TRBJ1-5, with 7 bases fitting TRBD1. Germline CDR1 is LNHDA and CDR2 is SQIVND (reference sequence). The ends lost 4 bases at V and 16 bases at J; junction bases unmatched: 7. The CDR3 is made up of 11 amino acids. The CDR3: CASSTGTDSHF. CDR3 bases: TGTGCCAGTAGTACCGGGACAGATTCTCATTTT.

The chain joins TRBV18 to TRBJ1-4; D call uncertain. CDR1 and CDR2 from the germline V gene are KGHSH and LQKENI. V lost 3 bases and J lost 8, with 13 bases in between. The CDR3 consists of 14 residues. The CDR3 here is CASSPGRPGEKLFF. Here the CDR3 DNA reads TGTGCCAGCTCACCGGGTCGGCCGGGGGAAAAACTGTTTTTT.

This clone was seen just once. V usage is TRBV5-1 and J usage is TRBJ2-3; TRBD2 is a possible D gene (5 bases). V dropped 0 bases and J dropped 2 bases, with 7 bases sitting between them. CDR3 size: 14 residues. CDR1 is SGHRS, CDR2 YFSETQ, per germline. The CDR3 loop reads CASSLAGDTDTQYF. In nucleotides, the CDR3 is TGCGCCAGCAGCTTGGCCGGGGACACAGATACGCAGTATTTT. The full variable domain, completed using reference TRBV5-1 and TRBJ2-3, is KAGVTQTPRYLIKTRGQQVTLSCSPISGHRSVSWYQQTPGQGLQFLFEYFSETQRNKGNFPGRFSGRQFSNSRSEMNVSTLELGDSALYLCASSLAGDTDTQYFGPGTRLTVL.

The V and J genes are TRBV5-1 and TRBJ1-1, with TRBD1 matching over 10 bases. The germline V gene encodes CDR1 SGHRS and CDR2 YFSETQ. This CDR3 region has 14 residues. Trimming took 0 bases from V and 4 from J; bases not matched to a gene: 0. The CDR3 nucleotides are TGCGCCAGCAGCTTGGGGGACAGGGGCACTGAAGCTTTCTTT. Translation: CASSLGDRGTEAFF. The entire variable domain, with the rest obtained from reference TRBV5-1 and TRBJ1-1, is as follows: KAGVTQTPRYLIKTRGQQVTLSCSPISGHRSVSWYQQTPGQGLQFLFEYFSETQRNKGNFPGRFSGRQFSNSRSEMNVSTLELGDSALYLCASSLGDRGTEAFFGQGTRLTVV.

V gene TRBV4-3 combines with J gene TRBJ1-2; TRBD1 matches 7 bases. CDR1 LGHNA and CDR2 YSLEER come from the germline V gene. This CDR3 spans 16 amino acids. V lost 3 bases and J lost 6; bases outside the gene matches: 13. The CDR3 nucleotides are TGCGCCAGCAGCCATGAGACCGGGACAGAACAGGATGGCTACACCTTC. Encoded protein: CASSHETGTEQDGYTF.

The chain recombines TRBV2 with TRBJ2-2, with D possibly TRBD1 on 5 matching bases. V lost 8 bases to trimming and J lost 7 bases, with 17 bases between them. This CDR3 is built from 14 residues. Germline assignment: CDR1 SNHLY and CDR2 FYNNEI. CDR3 sequence: CASEKSPRGGELFF. DNA of the CDR3: TGTGCCAGCGAGAAGAGTCCAAGGGGCGGGGAGCTGTTTTTT.

This chain connects TRBV6-4 to TRBJ2-2, with 9 bases identical to TRBD1. CDR3 size: 14 residues. V lost 4 bases and J lost 6; bases outside the gene matches: 3. The germline V gene has CDR1 MRHNA and CDR2 SNTAGT. The CDR3 sequence is CASSGTGDAGELFF. CDR3 in DNA: TGTGCCAGCAGTGGGACAGGGGACGCCGGGGAGCTGTTTTTT.

This chain's CDR3 is CASSYSYSATNEKLFF. The CDR3 DNA is TGTGCCAGCAGTTACTCATACAGTGCAACTAATGAAAAACTGTTTTTT. The chain recombines TRBV6-5 with TRBJ1-4, with D unclear. Germline assignment: CDR1 MNHEY and CDR2 SVGAGI. The CDR3 covers 16 residues. Trimming pared 0 bases from V and 0 bases from J, leaving 8 bases between.

This chain joins TRBV5-1 and TRBJ1-1; unclear D gene. The CDR3 sequence is 13 residues long. Germline lookup yields CDR1 SGHRS and CDR2 YFSETQ. V was trimmed by 4 bases and J by 0 bases, leaving 7 bases between them. The CDR3 DNA reads as TGCGCCAGCAGCCCACTTTTGAACACTGAAGCTTTCTTT. This sequence encodes CASSPLLNTEAFF.

This sequence joins TRBV4-3 and TRBJ1-2, with TRBD1 identical over 8 bases. Germline CDR1 LGHNA, CDR2 YSLEER. J gave up 3 bases and V 4 bases, and 4 bases lay outside the gene matches. The CDR3 is made up of 14 amino acids. The chain's CDR3 is CASSPMTGDYGYTF. The CDR3 DNA follows: TGCGCCAGCAGCCCTATGACAGGGGACTATGGCTACACCTTC.

In DNA, the CDR3 is TGCGCCAGCAGCTTGGGGCCGCAAATAAACTATGGCTACACCTTC. Its protein is CASSLGPQINYGYTF. This rearrangement joins TRBV5-1 to TRBJ1-2, with D unclear. The germline V and J ends were trimmed by 0 bases and 2 bases, with 11 bases remaining between them. Germline CDR1 and CDR2: SGHRS and YFSETQ. The CDR3 runs to 15 residues. The complete variable domain, with remaining parts taken from reference TRBV5-1 and TRBJ1-2, reads KAGVTQTPRYLIKTRGQQVTLSCSPISGHRSVSWYQQTPGQGLQFLFEYFSETQRNKGNFPGRFSGRQFSNSRSEMNVSTLELGDSALYLCASSLGPQINYGYTFGSGTRLTVV.

V gene TRBV6-5 combines with J gene TRBJ1-2; D perhaps matches TRBD1 (5 bases). The CDR3 totals 14 residues. Germline loops: CDR1 MNHEY, CDR2 SVGAGI. Trimming cost V 7 bases and J 2 bases, with 14 bases left between them. The CDR3 DNA reads as TGTGCCAGCATTAGGGACTGGCTAAACTATGGCTACACCTTC. Residues: CASIRDWLNYGYTF.

The CDR3 loop reads CASRLDGQGVEQYF. The CDR3 region has the DNA TGTGCCAGCAGACTGGACGGACAGGGTGTCGAGCAGTACTTC. The chain couples TRBV6-5 to TRBJ2-7; TRBD1 aligns across 8 bases. The V gene's germline CDR1 is MNHEY and CDR2 SVGAGI. The CDR3 has 14 residues. With 6 bases clipped from V and 6 bases from J, the junction kept 10 bases outside the gene matches.

This chain joins TRBV4-3 and TRBJ1-1; D is possibly TRBD1 (6 bases). CDR1 is LGHNA and CDR2 is YSLEER in the germline V gene. Between the trimmed V and J ends, which lost 2 bases and 0 bases, there was a span of 10 bases. The CDR3 is made up of 15 amino acids. CDR3 bases: TGCGCCAGCAGCCAATATACAGGGATGAACACTGAAGCTTTCTTT. Its protein is CASSQYTGMNTEAFF.

The rearrangement joins TRBV6-5 to TRBJ2-3; D not resolved. This CDR3 spans 15 amino acids. Germline CDR1 is MNHEY and CDR2 is SVGAGI. V dropped 5 bases and J dropped 4 bases, with 16 bases sitting between them. The CDR3 here is CASSNWRVGADTQYF. The CDR3 DNA is TGTGCCAGCAGTAATTGGAGAGTTGGCGCAGATACGCAGTATTTT.

The J gene is TRBJ1-4, the V gene TRBV27; D gene unclear. The CDR3 sequence is 14 residues long. Germline-derived CDR1 and CDR2 are MNHEY and SMNVEV (reference sequence). Trimming left V 6 bases short and J 7 bases short, with 15 bases between. Written as DNA, the CDR3 is TGTGCCAGCAGACCTTTGGGTGGGAGTGAAAAACTGTTTTTT. Protein: CASRPLGGSEKLFF.

The rearrangement uses TRBV4-1 and TRBJ1-5; D gene ambiguous. The CDR3 has 16 amino acids. Trimming pared 4 bases from V and 0 bases from J, leaving 13 bases between. Germline CDR1 reads MGHRA; CDR2 reads YSYEKL. The CDR3 nucleotides are TGCGCCAGCAGCCTCCGAGGGCCTGATAGCAATCAGCCCCAGCATTTT. It yields the protein CASSLRGPDSNQPQHF.

The V call is TRBV7-2, the J call TRBJ2-1, with D possibly TRBD2 on 6 matching bases. This CDR3 is built from 15 residues. V gave up 5 bases and J gave up 0 bases, with 11 bases separating them. Germline V gives CDR1 SGHTA, CDR2 FQGNSA. Here the CDR3 reads CASSPGLNSYNEQFF. In DNA, the CDR3 is TGTGCCAGCAGCCCGGGACTTAACTCCTACAATGAGCAGTTCTTC.

This sequence joins TRBV3-1 (or the pseudogene TRBV3-2) and TRBJ1-2, with TRBD1 matching 9 bases. CDR1 and CDR2 (germline): LGHDT, YNNKEL (reference sequence). Trimming at V came to 3 bases and at J to 2 bases, leaving 4 bases not matched to a gene. The CDR3 is made up of 15 amino acids. CDR3 sequence (DNA): TGTGCCAGCAGCCAGGGGGACAGGGCCAACTATGGCTACACCTTC. It codes for CASSQGDRANYGYTF.

This rearrangement joins TRBV7-2 to TRBJ1-6, with D perhaps TRBD1 (5 bases). The CDR3 runs 12 residues. Trimming took off 4 bases at V and 10 bases at J, with 8 bases between the two ends. The V gene's germline CDR1 is SGHTA and CDR2 FQGNSA. DNA of the CDR3: TGTGCCAGCAGCTCAGGGTTATCACCCCTCCACTTT. This translates into CASSSGLSPLHF.

J is TRBJ1-5 and V is TRBV18; no firm D call. CDR1 KGHSH and CDR2 LQKENI come from the germline V gene. Trimming removed 3 bases from V and 3 bases from J, with 9 bases in between. This CDR3 is 14 amino acids long. CDR3 amino acids: CASSPRESNQPQHF. In nucleotides, the CDR3 is TGTGCCAGCTCACCCCGGGAATCCAATCAGCCCCAGCATTTT.

The J gene is TRBJ2-1, the V gene TRBV19, with 7 bases fitting TRBD1. V was pared by 3 bases and J by 7 bases, with 0 bases of the junction left unmatched. The germline V gene has CDR1 LNHDA and CDR2 SQIVND (reference sequence). This CDR3 has 12 residues. This chain's CDR3 is CASSMTGNEQFF. CDR3 bases: TGTGCCAGTAGTATGACAGGGAATGAGCAGTTCTTC.

The J gene is TRBJ1-1, the V gene TRBV9; 9 bases fit TRBD1. Germline V CDR1 and CDR2: SGDLS, YYNGEE. The CDR3 is 20 amino acids. The V segment lost 2 bases and the J segment 0 bases; nucleotides outside the gene matches: 17. Written as DNA, the CDR3 is TGTGCCAGCAGCGTCCCTCCCGGGACAGGGCATCGCGATGTGAACACTGAAGCTTTCTTT. Translating it yields CASSVPPGTGHRDVNTEAFF.

V is TRBV7-9 and J is TRBJ1-2; D unclear. This CDR3 is built from 15 residues. Trimming cost V 4 bases and J 4 bases, with 16 bases left between them. CDR1 and CDR2 (germline): SEHNR, FQNEAQ (reference sequence). The CDR3 sequence is CASSSSGSAGYGYTF. The CDR3 DNA reads TGTGCCAGCAGCTCCTCGGGGAGTGCCGGCTATGGCTACACCTTC.